The present T cell receptor beta chain was sequenced within a study of CD4 T cell repertoires in COVID-19. Across the study: CFSE-low cells expanded approximately 11 days with IL-2, then restimulated with other coronavirus spikes. Study findings and constraints: Two or all three memory subsets shared several highly expanded SARS-CoV-2-reactive clonotypes. Some SARS-CoV-2 clonotypes, between about 6.5 and 25%, recurred in SARS-CoV and/or HKU1 cultures.

Assay: immunoSEQ multiplex PCR; the TCRdb copy retains only in-frame clones and omits some. The data show 20,000 to 30,000 clones, with about 93% seen just once and 0.66% held by the top ten. These memory T cells were uncultured and sequenced directly after ex vivo isolation. CDR1 is MNHEY, CDR2 SVGAGI, per germline. V shed 7 bases and J shed 4 bases, with 19 bases lying between them. The CDR3 is 15 amino acids. Of note for this clone: The antigen remains unidentified.

This clonotype was sampled from a human donor who had COVID-19. The material sequenced was circulating follicular helper CD4+ T cells (cTfh) from blood, taken before the COVID-19 pandemic. The chain joins TRBV6-5 to TRBJ1-1; perhaps TRBD1 as D (6 bases). The CDR3 nucleotides read TGTGCCAGCATGGAGACGGGGGGCGCGGGCACTGAAGCTTTCTTT. The encoded protein is CASMETGGAGTEAFF.